The clone carrying this T cell receptor (beta chain) was seen only once. Antigen unknown. The data are from a study of neurological immune-mediated disorders. The cDNA was synthesized by 5'RACE incorporating 10-nucleotide random UMIs. The output of every sequencing run exceeded 170 million TCR-beta sequences, derived from 15-18 subjects. In TCRdb, the 5' RACE reads were re-called with MiXCR into one record per CDR3 protein. The repertoire holds 40,000 to 50,000 distinct CDR3 sequences, with 10% as singletons. From 2 million PBMCs stored at -80 C, the unsorted libraries were generated. Whole-study results and caveats: There were no CDR3 amino acid sequences shared by expanded clones across subjects, a result suggesting private repertoires in all groups.

Sequenced: PBMCs. The receptor was isolated from a woman between 40 and 50 years old with HTLV-1-associated myelopathy (HAM/TSP).

CDR3 residues: CASSSGLTYSSGAYEQYF. In DNA, the CDR3 is TGTGCCAGCAGTTCGGGACTAACATACTCCTCCGGGGCCTACGAGCAGTACTTC. The chain couples TRBV28 to TRBJ2-7; 7 nucleotides align to TRBD2. CDR1 is MDHEN and CDR2 is SYDVKM in the germline V gene. The CDR3 has 18 residues. V gave up 4 bases and J gave up 2 bases; unmatched junction bases: 17.